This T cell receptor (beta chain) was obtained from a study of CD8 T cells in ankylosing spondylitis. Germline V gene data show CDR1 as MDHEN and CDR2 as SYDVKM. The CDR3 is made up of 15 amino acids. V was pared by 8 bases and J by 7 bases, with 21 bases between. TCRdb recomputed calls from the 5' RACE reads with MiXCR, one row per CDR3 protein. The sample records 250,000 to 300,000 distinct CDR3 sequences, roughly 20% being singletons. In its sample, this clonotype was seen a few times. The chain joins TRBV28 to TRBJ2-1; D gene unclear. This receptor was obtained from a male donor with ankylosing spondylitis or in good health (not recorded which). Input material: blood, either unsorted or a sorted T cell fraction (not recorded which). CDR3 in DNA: TGTGCCAGCGGGGTTTGGACCACCTTGGGGAATGAGCAGTTCTTC. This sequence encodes CASGVWTTLGNEQFF. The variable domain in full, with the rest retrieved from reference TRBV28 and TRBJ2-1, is DVKVTQSSRYLVKRTGEKVFLECVQDMDHENMFWYRQDPGLGLRLIYFSYDVKMKEKGDIPEGYSVSREKKERFSLILESASTNQTSMYLCASGVWTTLGNEQFFGPGTRLTVL.